One and the same sample provided the 2 T cell receptor beta chains below, sequenced in a study of T cell changes during pregnancy in multiple sclerosis. Profiling relied on immunoSEQ multiplex PCR, and the TCRdb table lists in-frame clones only, not all of them. This table holds some 140,000 clones, about 96% found once. The specimen was peripheral blood, collected after pregnancy. The source of these receptors is a female donor with multiple sclerosis, enrolled in a pregnancy study.

V is TRBV27 and J is TRBJ1-2; weak D call: TRBD1 (6 bases). Trimming left V 3 bases short and J 7 bases short, with 15 bases between. The CDR3 is 14 amino acids. Germline assignment: CDR1 MNHEY and CDR2 SMNVEV (reference sequence). For the CDR3, the DNA is TGTGCCAGCAGTTTGGAACAGGGAGTAGGTGGCTACACCTTC. Translation gives CASSLEQGVGGYTF.

As DNA, the CDR3 is TGTGCCAGCAGCTCTGGGTTGACAGGGGCCTACACTGAAGCTTTCTTT. Protein: CASSSGLTGAYTEAFF. The chain couples TRBV2 to TRBJ1-1, with 8 bases lining up with TRBD1. Trimming removed 6 bases from V and 3 bases from J; junction bases left unmatched: 12. The CDR3 loop spans 16 amino acids. The germline gives CDR1 SNHLY, CDR2 FYNNEI.